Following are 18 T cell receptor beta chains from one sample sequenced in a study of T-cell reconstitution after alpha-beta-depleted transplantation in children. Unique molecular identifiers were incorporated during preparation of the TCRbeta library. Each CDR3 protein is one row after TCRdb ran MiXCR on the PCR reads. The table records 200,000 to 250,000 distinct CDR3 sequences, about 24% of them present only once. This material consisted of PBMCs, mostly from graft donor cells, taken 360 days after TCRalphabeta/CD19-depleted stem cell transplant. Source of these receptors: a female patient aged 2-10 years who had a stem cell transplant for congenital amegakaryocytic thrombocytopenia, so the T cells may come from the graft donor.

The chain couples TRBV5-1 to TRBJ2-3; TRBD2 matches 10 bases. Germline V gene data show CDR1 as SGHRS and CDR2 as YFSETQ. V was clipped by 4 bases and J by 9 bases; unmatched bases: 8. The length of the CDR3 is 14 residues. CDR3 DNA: TGCGCCAGCAGCCCCGGGACTAGCGCGGAAACGCAGTATTTT. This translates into CASSPGTSAETQYF.

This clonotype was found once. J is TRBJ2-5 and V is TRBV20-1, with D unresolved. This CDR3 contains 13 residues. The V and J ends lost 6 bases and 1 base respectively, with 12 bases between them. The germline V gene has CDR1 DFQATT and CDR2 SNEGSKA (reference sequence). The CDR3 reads CSATFDPQETQYF. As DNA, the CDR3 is TGCAGTGCCACCTTCGACCCCCAAGAGACCCAGTACTTC.

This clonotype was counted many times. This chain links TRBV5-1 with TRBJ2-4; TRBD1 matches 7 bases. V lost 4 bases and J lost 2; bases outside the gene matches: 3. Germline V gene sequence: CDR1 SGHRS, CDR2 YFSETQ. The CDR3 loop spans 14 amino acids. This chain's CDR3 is CASSPGQPKNIQYF. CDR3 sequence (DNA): TGCGCCAGCAGCCCGGGACAGCCCAAAAACATTCAGTACTTC. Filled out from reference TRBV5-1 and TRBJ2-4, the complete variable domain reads KAGVTQTPRYLIKTRGQQVTLSCSPISGHRSVSWYQQTPGQGLQFLFEYFSETQRNKGNFPGRFSGRQFSNSRSEMNVSTLELGDSALYLCASSPGQPKNIQYFGAGTRLSVL.

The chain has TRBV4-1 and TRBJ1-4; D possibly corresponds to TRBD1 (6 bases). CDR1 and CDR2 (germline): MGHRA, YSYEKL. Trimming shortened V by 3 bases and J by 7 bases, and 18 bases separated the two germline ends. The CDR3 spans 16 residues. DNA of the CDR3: TGCGCCAGCAGCCACCCGGGGGGGCAGAGGAGTGAAAAACTGTTTTTT. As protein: CASSHPGGQRSEKLFF.

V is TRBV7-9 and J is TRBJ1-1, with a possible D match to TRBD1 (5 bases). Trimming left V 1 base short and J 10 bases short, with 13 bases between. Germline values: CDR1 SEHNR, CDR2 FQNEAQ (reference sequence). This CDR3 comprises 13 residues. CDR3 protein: CASSLEGTTPAFF. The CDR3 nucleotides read TGTGCCAGCAGCTTAGAGGGGACGACCCCAGCTTTCTTT.

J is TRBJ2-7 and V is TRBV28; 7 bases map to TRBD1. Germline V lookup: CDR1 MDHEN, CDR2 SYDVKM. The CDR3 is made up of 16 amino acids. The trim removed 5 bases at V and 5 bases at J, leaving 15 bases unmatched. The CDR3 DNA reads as TGTGCCAGCAGTCCAGACAGGGTTTCTATAACGGACGAGCAGTACTTC. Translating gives CASSPDRVSITDEQYF.

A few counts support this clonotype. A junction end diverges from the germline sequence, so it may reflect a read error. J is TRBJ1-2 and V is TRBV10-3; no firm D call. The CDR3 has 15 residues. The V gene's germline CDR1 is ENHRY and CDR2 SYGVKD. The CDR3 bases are TGTGCCATCAGTAAGTCCACATTGGGGAGCTATGGCTACACCTTC. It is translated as CAISKSTLGSYGYTF.

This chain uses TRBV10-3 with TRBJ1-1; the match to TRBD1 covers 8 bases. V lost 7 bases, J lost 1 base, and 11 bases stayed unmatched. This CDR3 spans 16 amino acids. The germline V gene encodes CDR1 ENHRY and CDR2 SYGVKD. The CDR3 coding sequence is TGTGCCATCAAGGCACGGGGCGGGACAGGGAACACTGAAGCTTTCTTT. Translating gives CAIKARGGTGNTEAFF.

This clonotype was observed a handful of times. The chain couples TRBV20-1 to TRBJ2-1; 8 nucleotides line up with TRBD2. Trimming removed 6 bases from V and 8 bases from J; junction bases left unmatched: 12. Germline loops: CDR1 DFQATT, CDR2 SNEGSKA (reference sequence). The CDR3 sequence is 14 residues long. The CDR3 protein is CSAERTSIRDEQFF. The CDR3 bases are TGCAGTGCAGAACGGACTAGCATCCGGGATGAGCAGTTCTTC.

CDR3 coding DNA: TGTGCCAGCAGCAAAGTGGACAGGGGGGCGTTCTTC. This gives the protein CASSKVDRGAFF. The chain recombines TRBV21-1 with TRBJ2-1; the table assigns TRBD1, which was not confirmed against the DNA. TRBV21-1 has pseudogene status. CDR3 length equals 12 residues.

CDR3 sequence: CSAVAGGFSGTDTQYF. Here the CDR3 DNA reads TGCAGTGCTGTAGCGGGAGGTTTTTCTGGGACAGATACGCAGTATTTT. The V gene is TRBV20-1, the J gene TRBJ2-3; TRBD2 matches 10 bases. From germline, CDR1 is DFQATT and CDR2 SNEGSKA (reference sequence). This CDR3 has 16 amino acids. V shed 5 bases, J shed 3 bases, and the junction held 11 bases outside the gene matches.

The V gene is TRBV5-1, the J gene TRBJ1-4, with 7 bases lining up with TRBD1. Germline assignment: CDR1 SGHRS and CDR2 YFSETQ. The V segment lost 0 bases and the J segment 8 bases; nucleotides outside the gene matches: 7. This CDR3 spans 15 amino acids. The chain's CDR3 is CASSLGVRGREKLFF. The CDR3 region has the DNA TGCGCCAGCAGCTTGGGCGTCAGGGGGAGGGAAAAACTGTTTTTT.

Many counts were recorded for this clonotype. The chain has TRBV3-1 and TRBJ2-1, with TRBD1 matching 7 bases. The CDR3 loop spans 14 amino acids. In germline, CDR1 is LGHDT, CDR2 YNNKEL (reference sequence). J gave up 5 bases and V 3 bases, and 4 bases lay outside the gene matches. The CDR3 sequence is CASSHFTGDNEQFF. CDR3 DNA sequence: TGTGCCAGCAGCCATTTCACAGGGGACAATGAGCAGTTCTTC.

In DNA form, the CDR3 reads TGCGCCAGCAGCTTGGCCGCGGGACTAGCGAATCTTGAGCAGTTCTTC. It yields the protein CASSLAAGLANLEQFF. This chain joins TRBV5-1 and TRBJ2-1; TRBD2 matches at 10 bases. Germline V gene data show CDR1 as SGHRS and CDR2 as YFSETQ. Trimming cost V 0 bases and J 9 bases; bases outside gene matches: 9. The CDR3 loop spans 16 amino acids.

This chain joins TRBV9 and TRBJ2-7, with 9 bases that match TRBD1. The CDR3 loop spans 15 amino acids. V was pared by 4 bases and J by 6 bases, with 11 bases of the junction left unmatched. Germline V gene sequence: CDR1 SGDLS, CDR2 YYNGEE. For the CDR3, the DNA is TGTGCCAGCAGCCCCGACGGGACAGGGTTTCGCGAGCAGTACTTC. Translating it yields CASSPDGTGFREQYF.

The chain's CDR3 is CASSLEDRDTDTQYF. The CDR3 coding sequence is TGTGCCAGCAGCTTAGAGGACAGGGACACAGATACGCAGTATTTT. The chain links TRBV13 to TRBJ2-3; 8 nucleotides match TRBD1. V lost 1 base and J lost 2; bases outside the gene matches: 2. The CDR3 runs 15 residues. Germline CDR1 reads PRHDT; CDR2 reads FYEKMQ (reference sequence).

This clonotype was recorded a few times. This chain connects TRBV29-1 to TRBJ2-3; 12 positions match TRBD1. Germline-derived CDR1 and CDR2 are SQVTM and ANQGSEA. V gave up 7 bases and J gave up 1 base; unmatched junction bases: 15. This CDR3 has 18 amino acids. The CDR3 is CSARTGTGGFRGTDTQYF. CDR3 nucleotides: TGCAGCGCCCGTACCGGGACAGGGGGCTTTAGGGGCACAGATACGCAGTATTTT.

Written as DNA, the CDR3 is TGCGCCAGCAGCCAAGAACATCCGGGTTTTAATGAAAAACTGTTTTTT. It specifies CASSQEHPGFNEKLFF. The chain has TRBV4-1 and TRBJ1-4; D unresolved. With 0 bases removed from V and 4 bases from J, the gap between germline ends came to 12 bases. The germline gives CDR1 MGHRA, CDR2 YSYEKL. CDR3 size: 16 residues.